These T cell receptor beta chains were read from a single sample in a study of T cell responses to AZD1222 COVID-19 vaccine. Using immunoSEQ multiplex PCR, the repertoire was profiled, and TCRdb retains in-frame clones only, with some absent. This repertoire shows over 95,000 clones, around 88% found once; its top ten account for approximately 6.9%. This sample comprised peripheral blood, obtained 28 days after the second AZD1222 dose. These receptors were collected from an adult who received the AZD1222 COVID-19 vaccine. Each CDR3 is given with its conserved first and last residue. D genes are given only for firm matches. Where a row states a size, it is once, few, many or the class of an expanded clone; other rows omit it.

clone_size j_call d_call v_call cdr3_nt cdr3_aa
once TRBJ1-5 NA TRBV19 TGTGCCAGTAGTATTAAGGGGGGCGGCCAGCCCCAGCATTTT CASSIKGGGQPQHF
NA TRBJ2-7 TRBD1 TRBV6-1 TGTGCCAGCAGTAGGGACAGGGACTACGAGCAGTACTTC CASSRDRDYEQYF
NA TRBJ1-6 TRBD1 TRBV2 TGTGCCGGGTTAACAGGGGTTGTTAATTCACCCCTCCACTTT CAGLTGVVNSPLHF
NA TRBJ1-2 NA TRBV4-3 TGCGCCAGCAGCCAAGGGGGAAGTGGGGGCTACACCTTC CASSQGGSGGYTF
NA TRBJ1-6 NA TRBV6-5 TGTGCCAGCAGTTACGGAGGGGAAGGGACACCCCTCCACTTT CASSYGGEGTPLHF
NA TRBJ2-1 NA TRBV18 TGTGCCAGCTCACCCACCCCATTTGAACAGGGACCCAATGAGCAGTTCTTC CASSPTPFEQGPNEQFF
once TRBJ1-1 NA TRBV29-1 TGCAGCGCGTGGGGGCAGGGGTCAATGAACACTGAAGCTTTCTTT CSAWGQGSMNTEAFF
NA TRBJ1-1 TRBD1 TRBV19 TGTGCCAGTAGTATAGTGGGACAGGGGTCGAACACTGAAGCTTTCTTT CASSIVGQGSNTEAFF
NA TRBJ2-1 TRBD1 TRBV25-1 TGTGCCAGCAGGGACAGGGGGCGCAATGAGCAGTTCTTC CASRDRGRNEQFF
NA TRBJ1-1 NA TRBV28 TGTGCCAGCAGTCTCAGGGGACCCCGGGGCGCTTTCTTT CASSLRGPRGAFF
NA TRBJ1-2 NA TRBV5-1 TGCGCCAGCAGCCTAGGGGCCCTAGCTAACTATGGCTACACCTTC CASSLGALANYGYTF
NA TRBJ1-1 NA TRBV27 TGTGCCAGCAGTCCCGGGACCGGGAACACTGAAGCTTTCTTT CASSPGTGNTEAFF
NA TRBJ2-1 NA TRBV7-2 TGTGCCAGCAGCTTAGTCCCGTCGTCGATGGGTGAGCAGTTCTTC CASSLVPSSMGEQFF
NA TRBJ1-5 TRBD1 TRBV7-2 TGTGCCAGCACCCAGGGGGCAGGGTCCTATCTCAATCAGCCCCAGCATTTT CASTQGAGSYLNQPQHF
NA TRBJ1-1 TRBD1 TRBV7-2 TGTGCCAGCAGCCCCGGGGACAGGCGATCCACTGAAGCTTTCTTT CASSPGDRRSTEAFF
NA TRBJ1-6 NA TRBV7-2 TGTGCCAGCAGACCAGCCGGGAATATCTATTCACCCCTCCACTTT CASRPAGNIYSPLHF
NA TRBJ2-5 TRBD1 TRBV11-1 TGTGCCAGCAGCTTAATGACAGGGGAAGAGACCCAGTACTTC CASSLMTGEETQYF
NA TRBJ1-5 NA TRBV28 TGTGCCAGCAGGAAGGTTCAGGGTAGCAATCAGCCCCAGCATTTT CASRKVQGSNQPQHF
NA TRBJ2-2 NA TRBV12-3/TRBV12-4 TGTGCCAGCCGGGGAACCGGGGAGCTGTTTTTT CASRGTGELFF
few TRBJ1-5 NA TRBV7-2 TGTGCCAGCAGCTCTGCTCGAGGGGATGGACAGCCCCAGCATTTT CASSSARGDGQPQHF
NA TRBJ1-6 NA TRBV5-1 TGCGCCAGCAGCTTGGGGACAGACTATAATTCACCCCTCCACTTT CASSLGTDYNSPLHF
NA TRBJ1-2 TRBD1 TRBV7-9 TGTGCCAGCAGCCTCCGGGACAGGCATAACTATGGCTACACCTTC CASSLRDRHNYGYTF
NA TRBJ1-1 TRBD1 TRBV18 TGTGCCAGCTCACCTGGACAGGGAAACACTGAAGCTTTCTTT CASSPGQGNTEAFF
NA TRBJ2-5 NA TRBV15 TGTGCCACCAGCGCAGCTCAGGGACAAGAGACCCAGTACTTC CATSAAQGQETQYF
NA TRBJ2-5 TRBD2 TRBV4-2 TGTGCCAGCAGCCAAGTAGCTAGCGGGGTCCGTGGGGAGACCCAGTACTTC CASSQVASGVRGETQYF
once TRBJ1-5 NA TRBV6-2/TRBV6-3 TGTGCCAGCAGTTCCCCGCGAAGGGACCAGCCCCAGCATTTT CASSSPRRDQPQHF
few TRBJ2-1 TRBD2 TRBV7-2 TGTGCCAGCAGCACACAACTAGCGGGGGAATACAATGAGCAGTTCTTC CASSTQLAGEYNEQFF
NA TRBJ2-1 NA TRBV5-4 TGTGCCAGCAGCCTAACACAGGCTGCTGAGCAGTTCTTC CASSLTQAAEQFF
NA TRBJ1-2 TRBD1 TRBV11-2 TGTGCCAGCAGCTCGGGACAGGGTAATCTTGGCTACACCTTC CASSSGQGNLGYTF
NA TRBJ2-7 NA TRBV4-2 TGTGCCAGCAGCCAAGAGGGCAGGGGTACTTACGAGCAGTACTTC CASSQEGRGTYEQYF
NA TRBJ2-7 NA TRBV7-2 TGTGCCAGCAGCCGAGACAGGAGCTACGAGCAGTACTTC CASSRDRSYEQYF
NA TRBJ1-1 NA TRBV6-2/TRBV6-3 TGTGCCAGCAGCCCCGTACCGGTCATGAACACTGAAGCTTTCTTT CASSPVPVMNTEAFF
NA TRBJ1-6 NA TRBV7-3 TGTGCCAGCAGCTTAGGGGTTATGGGATATAATTCACCCCTCCACTTT CASSLGVMGYNSPLHF
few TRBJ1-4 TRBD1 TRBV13 TGTGCCAGCAGCAGCGGACAGGGGGCCTACGAAAAACTGTTTTTT CASSSGQGAYEKLFF
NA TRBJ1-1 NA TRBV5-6 TGTGCCAGCTATGGAAACGGCTCAGCTTTCTTT CASYGNGSAFF
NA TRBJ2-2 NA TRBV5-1 TGCGCCAGCAGCGGCGTTTCCGGGGGCGTGGGCACCGGGGAGCTGTTTTTT CASSGVSGGVGTGELFF
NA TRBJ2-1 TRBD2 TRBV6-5 TGTGCCAGCACCTCGGGACTAGCGACCAATGAGCAGTTCTTC CASTSGLATNEQFF
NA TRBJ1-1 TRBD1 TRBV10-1 TGCGCCAGCAGTGATCAAAACAGGGGGGACACTGAAGCTTTCTTT CASSDQNRGDTEAFF
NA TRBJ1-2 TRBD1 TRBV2 TGTGCCAGCAGAACAACCGGGACAGTTGGCTACACCTTC CASRTTGTVGYTF
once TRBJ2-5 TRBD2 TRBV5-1 TGCGCCAGCAGCTTAGGACTAGCGGGGCAAGAGACCCAGTACTTC CASSLGLAGQETQYF
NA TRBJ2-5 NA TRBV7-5 TGTGCCAGAAGCCCGAAGGGGACCCAGTACTTC CARSPKGTQYF
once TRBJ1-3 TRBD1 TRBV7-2 TGTGCCAGCAGCTTGATGGGGACAGGGGGAAACACCATATATTTT CASSLMGTGGNTIYF
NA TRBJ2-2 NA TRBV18 TGTGCCAGCTCACCGCCGGGACAGAACACCGGGGAGCTGTTTTTT CASSPPGQNTGELFF
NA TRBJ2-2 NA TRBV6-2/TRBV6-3 TGTGCCAGCAGTTACTCATCCGTCACCGGGGAGCTGTTTTTT CASSYSSVTGELFF
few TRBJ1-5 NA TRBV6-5 TGTGCCAGCGGAAAGGGCAATCAGCCCCAGCATTTT CASGKGNQPQHF
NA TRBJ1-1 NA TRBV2 TGTGCCAGCACCTCGGGCGGGCGGGACACTGAAGCTTTCTTT CASTSGGRDTEAFF
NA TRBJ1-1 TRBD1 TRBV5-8 TGTGCCAGCAGCCCGTGGGGGACAGGCGGTAACACTGAAGCTTTCTTT CASSPWGTGGNTEAFF
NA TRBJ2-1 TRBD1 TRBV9 TGTGCCAGCAGCGTAGTGGGACAGGAGTACAATGAGCAGTTCTTC CASSVVGQEYNEQFF
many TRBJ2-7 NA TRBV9 TGTGCCAGCAGCGACCGGGACGGATCCTACGAGCAGTACTTC CASSDRDGSYEQYF
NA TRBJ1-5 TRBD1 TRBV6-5 TGTGCCAGCAGCAGGACAGGGGTCAATCAGCCCCAGCATTTT CASSRTGVNQPQHF
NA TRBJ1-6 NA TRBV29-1 TGCAGCGTTTCGGGGGGGGTGGATTCACCCCTCCACTTT CSVSGGVDSPLHF
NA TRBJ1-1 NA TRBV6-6 TGTGCCAGCAGTTACTCCGGGGGGGGGACTGAAGCTTTCTTT CASSYSGGGTEAFF
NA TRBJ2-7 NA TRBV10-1 TGCGCCAGCAGCCGTTGTCGTGACAGGCACAGGAGCTCCTACGAGCAGTACTTC CASSRCRDRHRSSYEQYF
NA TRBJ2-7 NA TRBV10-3 TGTGCCATCAGTGGCAGGGACTTTCCTTCCTACGAGCAGTACTTC CAISGRDFPSYEQYF
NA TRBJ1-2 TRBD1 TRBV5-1 TGCGCCAGCAGCCCGGACAGGGTCTTCTATGGCTACACCTTC CASSPDRVFYGYTF
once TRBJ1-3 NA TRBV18 TGTGCCAGCTCACCGTCCAATTGGGACACCATATATTTT CASSPSNWDTIYF
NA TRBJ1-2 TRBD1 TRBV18 TGTGCCAGCTCACAGGGACAGGGTCCTGATGGCTACACCTTC CASSQGQGPDGYTF
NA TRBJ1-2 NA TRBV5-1 TGCGCCAGCAGCTTAACCGAGGGGAACTATGGCTACACCTTC CASSLTEGNYGYTF
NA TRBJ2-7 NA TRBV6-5 TGTGCCAGCATGATCGGGGGCTCCTACGAGCAGTACTTC CASMIGGSYEQYF
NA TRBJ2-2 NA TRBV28 TGTGCCAGCAGTCCCCACGGGAACACCGGGGAGCTGTTTTTT CASSPHGNTGELFF